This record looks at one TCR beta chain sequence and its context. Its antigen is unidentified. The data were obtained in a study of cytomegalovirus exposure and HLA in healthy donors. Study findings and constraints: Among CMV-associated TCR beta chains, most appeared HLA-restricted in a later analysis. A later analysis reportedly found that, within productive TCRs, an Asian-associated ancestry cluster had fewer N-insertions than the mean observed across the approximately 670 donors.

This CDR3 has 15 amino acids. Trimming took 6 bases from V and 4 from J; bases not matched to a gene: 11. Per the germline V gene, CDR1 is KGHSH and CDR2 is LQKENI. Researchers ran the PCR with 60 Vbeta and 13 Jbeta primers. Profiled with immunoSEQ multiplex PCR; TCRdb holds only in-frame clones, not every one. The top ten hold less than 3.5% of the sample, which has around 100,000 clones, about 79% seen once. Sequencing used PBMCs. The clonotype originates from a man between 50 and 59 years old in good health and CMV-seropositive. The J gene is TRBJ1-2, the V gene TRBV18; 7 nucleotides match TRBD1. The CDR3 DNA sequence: TGTGCCAGCTCTCAAACCGGGACAGACGTCTATGGCTACACCTTC. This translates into CASSQTGTDVYGYTF.